The 23 T cell receptor beta chains below all came from one sample that was sequenced in a study of T cell changes during pregnancy in multiple sclerosis. Assay used: immunoSEQ multiplex PCR; TCRdb lists only in-frame clones, some missing. The sample records 40,000 to 50,000 clones, roughly 89% being singletons. The sequenced sample was CD4+ T cells from peripheral blood mononuclear cells, obtained in the first trimester of pregnancy. The receptors shown here come from a female donor with multiple sclerosis, enrolled in a pregnancy study.

V is TRBV7-9 and J is TRBJ1-1, with a weak D call TRBD1 (6 bases). Germline V lookup: CDR1 SEHNR, CDR2 FQNEAQ (reference sequence). The V end lost 3 bases, the J end lost 3 bases, and 8 bases lay between the germline ends. The CDR3 is 13 amino acids. The CDR3 loop is CASSFAGDTEAFF. Written as DNA, the CDR3 is TGTGCCAGCAGCTTTGCAGGGGACACTGAAGCTTTCTTT.

The CDR3 DNA follows: TGTGCCAGCAGCTTTTTTGGGACTAGCGGGAGTATGGTCTACAATGAGCAGTTCTTC. Translated: CASSFFGTSGSMVYNEQFF. This chain links TRBV11-2 with TRBJ2-1; TRBD2 matches at 14 bases. This CDR3 spans 19 amino acids. With 3 bases clipped from V and 3 bases from J, the junction kept 10 bases outside the gene matches. Germline V gene sequence: CDR1 SGHAT, CDR2 FQNNGV. The full variable domain, completed using reference TRBV11-2 and TRBJ2-1, is EAGVAQSPRYKIIEKRQSVAFWCNPISGHATLYWYQQILGQGPKLLIQFQNNGVVDDSQLPKDRFSAERLKGVDSTLKIQPAKLEDSAVYLCASSFFGTSGSMVYNEQFFGPGTRLTVL.

CDR3 sequence reads: CASSARMGGYTF. The CDR3 DNA follows: TGTGCCAGCAGCGCACGTATGGGCGGCTACACCTTC. This rearrangement joins TRBV28 to TRBJ1-2; D uncertain. The germline V gene has CDR1 MDHEN and CDR2 SYDVKM. The germline V and J ends were trimmed by 6 bases and 8 bases, with 13 bases remaining between them. The CDR3 is 12 residues long.

In its sample, this clone was seen once. The chain carries TRBV18 and TRBJ1-1; D perhaps matches TRBD1 (6 bases). The length of the CDR3 is 15 residues. From germline, CDR1 is KGHSH and CDR2 LQKENI. The germline V and J ends were trimmed by 4 bases and 2 bases, with 14 bases remaining between them. CDR3 coding DNA: TGTGCCAGCTCACTCTCCGGGACAAAAAACACTGAAGCTTTCTTT. As protein: CASSLSGTKNTEAFF. Filled out from reference TRBV18 and TRBJ1-1, the complete variable domain reads NAGVMQNPRHLVRRRGQEARLRCSPMKGHSHVYWYRQLPEEGLKFMVYLQKENIIDESGMPKERFSAEFPKEGPSILRIQQVVRGDSAAYFCASSLSGTKNTEAFFGQGTRLTVV.

The gene calls are TRBV6-6 and TRBJ2-5, with 9 bases lining up with TRBD2. In germline, CDR1 is MNHNY, CDR2 SVGAGI (reference sequence). The CDR3 extends over 14 amino acids. The junction had 3 bases not matched to a gene; V was cut back by 2 bases and J by 5 bases. Here the CDR3 reads CASSYQTSGETQYF. CDR3 in DNA: TGTGCCAGCAGTTACCAGACTAGCGGTGAGACCCAGTACTTC.

Here the CDR3 reads CASSPRRDTQYF. The CDR3 DNA sequence: TGTGCCAGCAGCCCCCGTCGAGATACGCAGTATTTT. This chain uses TRBV9 with TRBJ2-3; D remains unclear. CDR1 and CDR2 from the germline V gene are SGDLS and YYNGEE. The V and J ends lost 4 bases and 5 bases respectively, with 8 bases between them. This CDR3 region has 12 residues.

CDR3 nucleotide sequence: TGTGCCAGCAAAACGGGGGAGCGGGCCGGGGAGCTGTTTTTT. This gives the protein CASKTGERAGELFF. This chain links TRBV6-1 with TRBJ2-2, with a weak D call TRBD2 (6 bases). V lost 7 bases and J 6 bases, leaving 15 bases between the germline ends. CDR1 is MNHNS, CDR2 SASEGT, per germline. CDR3 length: 14 amino acids.

This clone has just one count. This chain joins TRBV5-6 and TRBJ2-1; perhaps TRBD2 as D (6 bases). CDR3 length: 15 residues. Trimming took off 3 bases at V and 3 bases at J, with 13 bases between the two ends. Per the germline V gene, CDR1 is SGHDT and CDR2 is YYEEEE. The CDR3 loop reads CASSSGDGGYNEQFF. Written as DNA, the CDR3 is TGTGCCAGCAGCTCGGGGGATGGGGGCTACAATGAGCAGTTCTTC.

This CDR3 is CASSLLTGGTYEQYF. The CDR3 DNA reads TGTGCCAGCAGTTTATTGACAGGGGGGACCTACGAGCAGTACTTC. The genes are TRBV27 and TRBJ2-7; 9 bases fit TRBD1. This CDR3 comprises 15 residues. V lost 1 base and J lost 2; bases outside the gene matches: 3. Germline lookup yields CDR1 MNHEY and CDR2 SMNVEV (reference sequence).

The chain combines TRBV19 with TRBJ2-2; 10 positions match TRBD1. In germline, CDR1 is LNHDA, CDR2 SQIVND (reference sequence). CDR3 length: 17 residues. Losses at the gene ends were 5 bases for V and 6 bases for J; bases not matched to a gene: 12. The CDR3 here is CASSLFLGTGESGELFF. CDR3 in DNA: TGTGCCAGTAGTTTATTTTTGGGGACAGGGGAGTCCGGGGAGCTGTTTTTT.

The chain is built from TRBV28 and TRBJ2-7; the match to TRBD1 covers 10 bases. This CDR3 is 17 amino acids long. Germline trimming cut 8 bases from V and 0 bases from J; bases unmatched to any gene: 13. Germline loops: CDR1 MDHEN, CDR2 SYDVKM. CDR3 nucleotides: TGTGCCAGCCATTCCACACCCGGGACAGGGGACTCCTACGAGCAGTACTTC. Amino acid sequence: CASHSTPGTGDSYEQYF. The full variable domain, its missing parts supplied by reference TRBV28 and TRBJ2-7, is DVKVTQSSRYLVKRTGEKVFLECVQDMDHENMFWYRQDPGLGLRLIYFSYDVKMKEKGDIPEGYSVSREKKERFSLILESASTNQTSMYLCASHSTPGTGDSYEQYFGPGTRLTVT.

J is TRBJ2-3 and V is TRBV5-5, with 10 bases that match TRBD1. V dropped 5 bases and J dropped 5; count of bases not matched to a gene: 8. Germline V CDR1 and CDR2: SGHKS, YYEKEE (reference sequence). CDR3 size: 15 residues. Here the CDR3 DNA reads TGTGCCAGCAGGCGACCGGGACAGGGGAAAGATACGCAGTATTTT. Amino acids: CASRRPGQGKDTQYF. Looking up the rest from reference TRBV5-5 and TRBJ2-3 gives the full variable domain: DAGVTQSPTHLIKTRGQQVTLRCSPISGHKSVSWYQQVLGQGPQFIFQYYEKEERGRGNFPDRFSARQFPNYSSELNVNALLLGDSALYLCASRRPGQGKDTQYFGPGTRLTVL.

This chain joins TRBV6-1 and TRBJ2-7; maybe TRBD1 (5 bases). The germline gives CDR1 MNHNS, CDR2 SASEGT. Trimming removed 5 bases at V and 2 bases at J, with 10 bases between. The CDR3 runs to 13 residues. CDR3 sequence (DNA): TGTGCCAGCAGTCGCGACAGACCCTACGAGCAGTACTTC. Amino acids: CASSRDRPYEQYF.

The J gene is TRBJ2-1, the V gene TRBV7-2; 9 bases map to TRBD2. Trimming removed 3 bases from V and 4 bases from J; junction bases left unmatched: 10. The CDR3 length is 17 residues. Germline V gene data show CDR1 as SGHTA and CDR2 as FQGNSA. DNA of the CDR3: TGTGCCAGCAGCTTCTATGCTAGCGGGAACCTATACAATGAGCAGTTCTTC. Its translation: CASSFYASGNLYNEQFF.

This clone was counted between two and nine times. The gene calls are TRBV6-1 and TRBJ2-2, with TRBD2 identical over 8 bases. The CDR3 length is 15 residues. In germline, CDR1 is MNHNS, CDR2 SASEGT. The junction had 5 bases not matched to a gene; V was cut back by 3 bases and J by 5 bases. DNA of the CDR3: TGTGCCAGCAGTGACTTACTAGCGGAGACCGGGGAGCTGTTTTTT. It codes for CASSDLLAETGELFF.

The chain is built from TRBV10-3 and TRBJ1-1, with D hard to call. From germline, CDR1 is ENHRY and CDR2 SYGVKD. The CDR3 contains 13 residues. The V gene lost 7 bases and the J gene lost 0 bases, with 9 bases spanning the gap. CDR3 bases: TGTGCCATCATGTCGGGGATGAACACTGAAGCTTTCTTT. This gives the protein CAIMSGMNTEAFF.

The chain recombines TRBV19 with TRBJ2-1, with D uncertain. Trimming took off 9 bases at V and 6 bases at J, with 12 bases between the two ends. This CDR3 comprises 12 residues. CDR1 is LNHDA, CDR2 SQIVND, per germline (reference sequence). The CDR3 is CASTDRFNEQFF. CDR3 DNA: TGTGCCAGCACAGACCGATTCAATGAGCAGTTCTTC.

The chain couples TRBV9 to TRBJ1-2; 12 bases fit TRBD1. V trimming: 4 bases; J trimming: 8 bases; junction bases outside the gene matches: 12. Germline CDR1 and CDR2: SGDLS and YYNGEE. This CDR3 has 16 residues. This CDR3 reads CASSPRDRGLFSGYTF. The CDR3 DNA sequence: TGTGCCAGCAGCCCTCGGGACAGGGGGCTTTTTAGCGGCTACACCTTC.

The rearrangement links TRBV4-3 to TRBJ1-2, with TRBD1 matching over 7 bases. CDR3 length equals 16 residues. Trimming removed 0 bases from V and 7 bases from J; junction bases left unmatched: 11. Germline V CDR1 and CDR2: LGHNA, YSLEER. The chain's CDR3 is CASSQDRKDRIFGYTF. The CDR3 DNA reads TGCGCCAGCAGCCAAGATCGTAAGGACAGGATTTTTGGCTACACCTTC.

CDR3 loop: CASSSLTSGSPEYF. The CDR3 bases are TGCGCCAGCAGCTCACTGACTAGCGGGAGCCCGGAGTACTTC. V gene TRBV5-1 combines with J gene TRBJ2-7; TRBD2 agrees at 12 bases. Germline loops: CDR1 SGHRS, CDR2 YFSETQ. V gave up 3 bases and J gave up 11 bases; unmatched junction bases: 9. CDR3 length: 14 amino acids.

CDR3 amino acids: CASSLSGGFLGASEQYF. For the CDR3, the DNA is TGTGCCAGCAGCCTATCGGGGGGGTTTCTGGGGGCATCCGAGCAGTACTTC. The rearrangement uses TRBV5-4 and TRBJ2-7, with 8 bases that match TRBD2. Trimming cost V 4 bases and J 6 bases; bases outside gene matches: 18. CDR1 SGHNT and CDR2 YYREEE come from the germline V gene (reference sequence). The CDR3 sequence is 17 residues long. Complete variable domain (other parts from reference TRBV5-4 and TRBJ2-7): ETGVTQSPTHLIKTRGQQVTLRCSSQSGHNTVSWYQQALGQGPQFIFQYYREEENGRGNFPPRFSGLQFPNYSSELNVNALELDDSALYLCASSLSGGFLGASEQYFGPGTRLTVT.

The rearrangement links TRBV18 to TRBJ1-3, with 9 bases lining up with TRBD1. There are 15 residues in the CDR3. Germline V gene sequence: CDR1 KGHSH, CDR2 LQKENI. The ends lost 3 bases at V and 7 bases at J; junction bases unmatched: 7. The CDR3 sequence is CASSPDRGVANTIYF. The CDR3 DNA is TGTGCCAGCTCACCGGACAGGGGAGTTGCTAACACCATATATTTT.

The V gene is TRBV2, the J gene TRBJ1-2; TRBD1 is a possible D gene (6 bases). Germline-derived CDR1 and CDR2 are SNHLY and FYNNEI. The CDR3 consists of 11 residues. Between the trimmed V and J ends, which lost 9 bases and 4 bases, there was a span of 9 bases. CDR3 amino acids: CARTGTYGYTF. The CDR3 bases are TGTGCCAGGACAGGAACCTATGGCTACACCTTC.